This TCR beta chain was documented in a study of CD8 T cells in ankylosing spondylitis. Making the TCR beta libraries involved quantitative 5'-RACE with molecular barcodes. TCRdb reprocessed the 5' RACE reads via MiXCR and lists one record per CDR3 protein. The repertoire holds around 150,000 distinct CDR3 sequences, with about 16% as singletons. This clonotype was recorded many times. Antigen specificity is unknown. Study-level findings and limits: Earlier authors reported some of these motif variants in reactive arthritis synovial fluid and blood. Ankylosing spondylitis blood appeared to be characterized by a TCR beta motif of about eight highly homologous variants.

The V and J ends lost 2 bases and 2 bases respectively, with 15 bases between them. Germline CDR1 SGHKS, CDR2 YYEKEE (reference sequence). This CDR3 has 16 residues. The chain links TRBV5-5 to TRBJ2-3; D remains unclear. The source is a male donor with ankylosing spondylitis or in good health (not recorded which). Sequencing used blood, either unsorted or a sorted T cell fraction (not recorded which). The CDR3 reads CASSFQTILHTDTQYF. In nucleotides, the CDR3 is TGTGCCAGCAGCTTTCAGACCATACTTCACACAGATACGCAGTATTTT.